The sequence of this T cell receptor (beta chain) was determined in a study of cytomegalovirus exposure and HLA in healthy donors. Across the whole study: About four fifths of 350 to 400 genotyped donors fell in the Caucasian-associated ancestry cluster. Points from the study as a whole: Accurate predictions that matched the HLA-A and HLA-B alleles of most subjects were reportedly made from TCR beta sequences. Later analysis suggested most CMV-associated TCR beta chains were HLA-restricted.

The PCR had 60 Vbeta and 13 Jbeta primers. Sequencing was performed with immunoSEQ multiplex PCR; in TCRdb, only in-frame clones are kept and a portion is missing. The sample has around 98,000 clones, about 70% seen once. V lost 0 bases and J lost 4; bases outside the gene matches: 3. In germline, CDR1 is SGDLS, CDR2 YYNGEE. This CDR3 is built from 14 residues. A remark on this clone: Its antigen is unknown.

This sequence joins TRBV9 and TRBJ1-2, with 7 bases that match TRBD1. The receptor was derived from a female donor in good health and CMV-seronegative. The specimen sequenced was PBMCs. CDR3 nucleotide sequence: TGTGCCAGCAGCGTAGAGGGACAGCTCTATGGCTACACCTTC. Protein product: CASSVEGQLYGYTF. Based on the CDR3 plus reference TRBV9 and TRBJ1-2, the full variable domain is DSGVTQTPKHLITATGQRVTLRCSPRSGDLSVYWYQQSLDQGLQFLIQYYNGEERAKGNILERFSAQQFPDLHSELNLSSLELGDSALYFCASSVEGQLYGYTFGSGTRLTVV.